Listed below are T cell receptor beta chains from one sample, sequenced in a study of identical twins. TCRdb redid the calling of the 5' RACE reads with MiXCR, one entry per CDR3 protein. The sample lists hundreds of thousands of distinct CDR3 sequences; about 20% were seen once. This sample also appeared in a second study, on T cells expressing NK-cell markers.

Sequencing used PBMCs. Every receptor here comes from a woman aged 18-35 years in good health. Each CDR3 is given with its conserved first and last residue. D genes are given only for firm matches. Clone size is stated in some rows and not others, as once, few, many or a class when expanded.

NA	few	TRBV25-1	TRBJ2-7	CASPPTGRSEQYF	TGTGCCAGCCCCCCTACGGGTAGGAGCGAGCAGTACTTC
NA	few	TRBV5-5	TRBJ1-3	CASSLGRYGNTIYF	TGTGCCAGCAGCTTAGGGAGGTACGGAAACACCATATATTTT
NA	NA	TRBV7-2	TRBJ2-5	CASREGGVRETQYF	TGTGCCAGCAGGGAGGGGGGGGTAAGAGAGACCCAGTACTTC
NA	few	TRBV5-1	TRBJ2-1	CASSLDRADEQFF	TGCGCCAGCAGCTTGGACAGGGCGGATGAGCAGTTCTTC
NA	NA	TRBV20-1	TRBJ1-5	CSAREAPGQPQHF	TGCAGTGCTAGAGAGGCCCCGGGTCAGCCCCAGCATTTT
NA	NA	TRBV5-1	TRBJ2-7	CASSLALPGLGYEQYF	TGCGCCAGCAGCTTGGCCCTCCCGGGGTTGGGCTACGAGCAGTACTTC
NA	NA	TRBV20-1	TRBJ2-3	CRASWSLGPDTQYF	TGCAGAGCTAGTTGGTCCTTGGGACCAGATACGCAGTATTTT
NA	NA	TRBV5-1	TRBJ2-5	CATAEGRRETQYF	TGCGCCACGGCCGAAGGGAGGCGAGAGACCCAGTACTTC
TRBD1	NA	TRBV7-9	TRBJ1-1	CASSLSGGRTFF	TGTGCCAGCAGCTTATCAGGGGGCAGAACTTTCTTT
NA	few	TRBV7-2	TRBJ2-2	CASSLDRGEGELFF	TGTGCCAGCAGCTTAGATCGAGGGGAAGGGGAGCTGTTTTTT
TRBD1	NA	TRBV20-1	TRBJ1-5	CSAGTGVGVESNQPQHF	TGCAGTGCTGGGACAGGGGTTGGGGTCGAAAGCAATCAGCCCCAGCATTTT
TRBD2	NA	TRBV12-3/TRBV12-4	TRBJ2-7	CASSLVAGEQYF	TGTGCCAGCAGTTTAGTAGCGGGGGAGCAGTACTTC
NA	few	TRBV7-8	TRBJ2-1	CASSPGRVDEQFF	TGTGCCAGCAGCCCGGGGCGGGTTGATGAGCAGTTCTTC
NA	many	TRBV5-1	TRBJ2-3	CASRVADTQYF	TGCGCCAGCAGAGTTGCAGATACGCAGTATTTT
NA	many	TRBV20-1	TRBJ2-5	CSVVDRKGETQYF	TGCAGTGTGGTCGACAGGAAGGGGGAGACCCAGTACTTC
NA	NA	TRBV20-1	TRBJ1-6	CSARDQQHNSPLHF	TGCAGTGCTAGAGATCAACAGCATAATTCACCCCTCCACTTT
TRBD2	few	TRBV10-3	TRBJ2-1	CATMDSGGYNEQFF	TGTGCCACCATGGATAGCGGGGGCTACAATGAGCAGTTCTTC
NA	NA	TRBV20-1	TRBJ2-1	CSAKVRSGGNNEQFF	TGCAGTGCGAAAGTTCGGTCTGGCGGTAACAATGAGCAGTTCTTC
TRBD2	many	TRBV9	TRBJ2-1	CASSLGLAGGGEQFF	TGTGCCAGCAGCCTGGGACTAGCGGGAGGCGGTGAGCAGTTCTTC
NA	few	TRBV12-3/TRBV12-4	TRBJ2-3	CASNRKGAGTDTQYF	TGTGCCAGCAACCGTAAAGGGGCGGGCACAGATACGCAGTATTTT
NA	NA	TRBV9	TRBJ2-2	CASSVWEPNTGELFF	TGTGCCAGCAGCGTGTGGGAGCCAAACACCGGGGAGCTGTTTTTT
TRBD2	NA	TRBV4-3	TRBJ2-1	CASSQDLAGAREQFF	TGCGCCAGCAGCCAAGATCTAGCGGGAGCTCGTGAGCAGTTCTTC
NA	few	TRBV24-1	TRBJ1-2	CATSERGRDYGYTF	TGTGCCACCAGTGAGCGAGGACGGGACTATGGCTACACCTTC
TRBD2	NA	TRBV11-2	TRBJ2-3	CASSSRLAGGRKDTQYF	TGTGCCAGCAGCTCCCGACTAGCGGGAGGGCGAAAAGATACGCAGTATTTT
NA	NA	TRBV5-1	TRBJ2-3	CASSSRFSDTQYF	TGCGCCAGCAGCTCCAGATTCTCAGATACGCAGTATTTT
TRBD2	few	TRBV24-1	TRBJ2-1	CATSTSSGRAHEQFF	TGTGCCACCAGTACTTCTAGCGGGAGGGCCCATGAGCAGTTCTTC
TRBD2	NA	TRBV27	TRBJ2-7	CASSLSSGGEDEQYF	TGTGCCAGCAGTTTATCGAGCGGGGGGGAGGACGAGCAGTACTTC
NA	few	TRBV20-1	TRBJ2-7	CSARQGWEQYF	TGCAGTGCTAGACAGGGTTGGGAGCAGTACTTC
NA	many	TRBV10-3	TRBJ2-1	CAISERGEGLNEQFF	TGTGCCATCAGTGAGAGGGGGGAGGGCCTCAATGAGCAGTTCTTC
NA	few	TRBV20-1	TRBJ2-2	CSARDWGTPEVTGELFF	TGCAGTGCTAGAGATTGGGGGACCCCGGAGGTCACCGGGGAGCTGTTTTTT
NA	few	TRBV10-3	TRBJ2-2	CAISRDTPNTGELFF	TGTGCCATCAGTAGGGACACACCGAACACCGGGGAGCTGTTTTTT
TRBD2	few	TRBV7-9	TRBJ2-1	CASGGTSGYNEQFF	TGTGCCAGCGGAGGGACTAGCGGGTACAATGAGCAGTTCTTC
NA	NA	TRBV20-1	TRBJ2-5	CSASGDLSETQYF	TGCAGTGCTAGTGGGGACCTCTCAGAGACCCAGTACTTC
TRBD1	many	TRBV10-3	TRBJ1-4	CAITSNRGGEKLFF	TGTGCCATCACATCAAACAGGGGAGGGGAAAAACTGTTTTTT
NA	NA	TRBV12-3/TRBV12-4	TRBJ2-3	CASTLGTYPDTQYF	TGTGCCAGCACCTTGGGGACTTATCCAGATACGCAGTATTTT
NA	NA	TRBV3-1	TRBJ2-7	CASSQFLAYEQYF	TGTGCCAGCAGCCAATTTCTGGCCTACGAGCAGTACTTC
NA	few	TRBV20-1	TRBJ1-2	CSAIPGAGRGYTF	TGCAGTGCCATCCCCGGGGCGGGCCGTGGCTACACCTTC